This T cell receptor (beta chain) was found in a study of T cell repertoires in ileal Crohn's disease. Study overall: Postoperative therapy was given to about half: about a dozen thiopurines, roughly 18 anti-TNF agents.

The CDR3 is 15 amino acids. V was shortened by 4 bases and J by 7 bases, with 15 bases between the two germline ends. Germline-derived CDR1 and CDR2 are SGHDT and YYEEEE. Five hundred nanograms of biopsy DNA per sample underwent TCRB immunosequencing. Data came from immunoSEQ multiplex PCR; TCRdb stores just in-frame clones and leaves some out. The sample has about 7,000 clones, about three quarters seen once. This clone was seen a single time. The chain joins TRBV5-6 to TRBJ1-6; tentative D call: TRBD1 (5 bases). The source of this sequence is an adult with Crohn's disease. Input material: ileal tissue. Here the CDR3 DNA reads TGTGCCAGCAGCCCCAACAGGTTGCGAAATTCACCCCTCCACTTT. It specifies CASSPNRLRNSPLHF.